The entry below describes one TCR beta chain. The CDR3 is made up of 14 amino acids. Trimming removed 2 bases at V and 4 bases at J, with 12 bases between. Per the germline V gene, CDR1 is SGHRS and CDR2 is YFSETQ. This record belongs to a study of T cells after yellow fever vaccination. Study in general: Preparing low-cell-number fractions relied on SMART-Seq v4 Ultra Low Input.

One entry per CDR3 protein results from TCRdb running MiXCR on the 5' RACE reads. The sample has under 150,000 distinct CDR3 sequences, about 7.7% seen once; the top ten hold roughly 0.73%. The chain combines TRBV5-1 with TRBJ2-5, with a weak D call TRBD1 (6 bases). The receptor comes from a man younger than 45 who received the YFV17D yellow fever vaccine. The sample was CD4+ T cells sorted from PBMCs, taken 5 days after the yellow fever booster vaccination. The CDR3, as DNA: TGCGCCAGCAGCTTTCAGGGGCCTGGAGAGACCCAGTACTTC. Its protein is CASSFQGPGETQYF.